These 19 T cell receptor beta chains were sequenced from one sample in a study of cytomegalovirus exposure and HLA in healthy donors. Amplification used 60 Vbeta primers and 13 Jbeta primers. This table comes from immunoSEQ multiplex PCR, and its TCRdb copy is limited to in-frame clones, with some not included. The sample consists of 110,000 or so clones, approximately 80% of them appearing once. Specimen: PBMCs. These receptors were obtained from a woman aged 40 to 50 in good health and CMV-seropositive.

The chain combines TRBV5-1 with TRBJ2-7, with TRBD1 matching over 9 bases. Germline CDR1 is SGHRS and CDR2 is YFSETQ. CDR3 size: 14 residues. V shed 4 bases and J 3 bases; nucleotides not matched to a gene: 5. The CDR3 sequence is CASSQRDRVYEQYF. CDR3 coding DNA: TGCGCCAGCAGCCAGCGGGACAGGGTCTACGAGCAGTACTTC.

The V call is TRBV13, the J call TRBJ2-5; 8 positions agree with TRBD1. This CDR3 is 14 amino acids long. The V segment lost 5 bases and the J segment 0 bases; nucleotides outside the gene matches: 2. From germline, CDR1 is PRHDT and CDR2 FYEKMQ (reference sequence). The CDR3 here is CASSRTGHQETQYF. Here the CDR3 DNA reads TGTGCCAGCAGCCGGACAGGGCACCAAGAGACCCAGTACTTC.

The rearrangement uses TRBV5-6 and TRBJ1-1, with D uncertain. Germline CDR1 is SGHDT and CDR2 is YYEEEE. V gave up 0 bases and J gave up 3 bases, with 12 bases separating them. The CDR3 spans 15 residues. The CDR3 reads CASSLEAGGYTEAFF. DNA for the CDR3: TGTGCCAGCAGCTTGGAGGCAGGAGGTTACACTGAAGCTTTCTTT.

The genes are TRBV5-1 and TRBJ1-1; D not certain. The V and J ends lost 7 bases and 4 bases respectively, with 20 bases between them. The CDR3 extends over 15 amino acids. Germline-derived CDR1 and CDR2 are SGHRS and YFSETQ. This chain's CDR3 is CASALSTDIFTEAFF. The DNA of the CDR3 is TGCGCCAGCGCCCTCAGCACAGACATTTTCACTGAAGCTTTCTTT. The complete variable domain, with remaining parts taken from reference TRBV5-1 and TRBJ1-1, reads KAGVTQTPRYLIKTRGQQVTLSCSPISGHRSVSWYQQTPGQGLQFLFEYFSETQRNKGNFPGRFSGRQFSNSRSEMNVSTLELGDSALYLCASALSTDIFTEAFFGQGTRLTVV.

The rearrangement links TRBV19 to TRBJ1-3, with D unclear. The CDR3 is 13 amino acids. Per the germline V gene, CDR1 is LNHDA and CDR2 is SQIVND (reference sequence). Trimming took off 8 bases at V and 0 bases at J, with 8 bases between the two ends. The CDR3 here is CASGPRSGNTIYF. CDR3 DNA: TGTGCCAGTGGGCCCCGCTCTGGAAACACCATATATTTT.

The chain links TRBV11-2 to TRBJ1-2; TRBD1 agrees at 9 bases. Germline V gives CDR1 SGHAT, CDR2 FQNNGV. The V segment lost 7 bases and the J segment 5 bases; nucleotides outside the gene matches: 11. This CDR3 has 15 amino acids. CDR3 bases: TGTGCCAGCAAGATGTTAACCGGGACAGGGTATGGCTACACCTTC. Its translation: CASKMLTGTGYGYTF.

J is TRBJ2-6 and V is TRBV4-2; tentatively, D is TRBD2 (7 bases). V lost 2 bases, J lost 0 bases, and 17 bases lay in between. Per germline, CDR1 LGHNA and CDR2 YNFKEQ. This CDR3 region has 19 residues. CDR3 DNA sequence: TGTGCCAGCAGCCAACCGGGGGGCGACAGACACTCTGGGGCCAACGTCCTGACTTTC. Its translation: CASSQPGGDRHSGANVLTF.

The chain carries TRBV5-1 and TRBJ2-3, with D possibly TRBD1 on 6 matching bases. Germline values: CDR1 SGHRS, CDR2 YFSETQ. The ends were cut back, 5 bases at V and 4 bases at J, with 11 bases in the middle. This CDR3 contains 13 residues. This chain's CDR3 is CASRTGSADTQYF. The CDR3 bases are TGCGCCAGCAGAACAGGGAGTGCAGATACGCAGTATTTT.

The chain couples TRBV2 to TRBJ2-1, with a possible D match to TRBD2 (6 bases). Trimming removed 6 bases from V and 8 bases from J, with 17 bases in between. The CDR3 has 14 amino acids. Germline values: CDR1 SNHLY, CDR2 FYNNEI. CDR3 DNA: TGTGCCAGCAGGGGGGGACTCTTAAGGGATGAGCAGTTCTTC. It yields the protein CASRGGLLRDEQFF.

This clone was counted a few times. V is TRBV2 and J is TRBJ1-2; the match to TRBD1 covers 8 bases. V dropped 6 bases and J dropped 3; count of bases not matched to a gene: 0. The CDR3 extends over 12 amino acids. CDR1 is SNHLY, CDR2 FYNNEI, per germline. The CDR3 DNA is TGTGCCAGCAGGACAGGGGACTATGGCTACACCTTC. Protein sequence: CASRTGDYGYTF.

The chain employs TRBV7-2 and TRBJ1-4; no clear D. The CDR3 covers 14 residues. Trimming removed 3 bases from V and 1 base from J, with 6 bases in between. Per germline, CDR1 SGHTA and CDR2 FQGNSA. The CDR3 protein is CASSFYRTNEKLFF. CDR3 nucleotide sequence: TGTGCCAGCAGCTTTTATCGAACTAATGAAAAACTGTTTTTT.

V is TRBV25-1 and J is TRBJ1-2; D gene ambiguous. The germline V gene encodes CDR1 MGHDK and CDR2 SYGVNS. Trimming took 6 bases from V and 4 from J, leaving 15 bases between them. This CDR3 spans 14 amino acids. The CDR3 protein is CASRGSGVSYGYTF. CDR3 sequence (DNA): TGTGCCAGCAGGGGGAGTGGGGTTAGCTATGGCTACACCTTC.

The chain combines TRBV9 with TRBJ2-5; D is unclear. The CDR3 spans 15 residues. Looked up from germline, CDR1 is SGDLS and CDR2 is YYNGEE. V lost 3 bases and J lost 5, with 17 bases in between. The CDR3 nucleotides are TGTGCCAGCAGCGCCCACAGTGGGTTGGATGAGACCCAGTACTTC. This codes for CASSAHSGLDETQYF.

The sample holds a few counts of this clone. In nucleotides, the CDR3 is TGTGCCAGCCGAAAGTTAGGGGTCAACACTGAAGCTTTCTTT. Translated: CASRKLGVNTEAFF. V usage is TRBV7-8 and J usage is TRBJ1-1; a possible D gene is TRBD1 (5 bases). V was shortened by 8 bases and J by 2 bases, with 15 bases between the two germline ends. Germline lookup yields CDR1 SGHVS and CDR2 FQNEAQ. The CDR3 spans 14 residues.

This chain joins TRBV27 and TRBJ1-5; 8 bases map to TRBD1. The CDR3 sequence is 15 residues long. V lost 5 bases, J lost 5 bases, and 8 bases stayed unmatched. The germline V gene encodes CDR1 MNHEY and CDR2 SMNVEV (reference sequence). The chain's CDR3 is CASSPQGAGDQPQHF. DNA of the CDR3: TGTGCCAGCAGTCCTCAGGGGGCCGGGGATCAGCCCCAGCATTTT.

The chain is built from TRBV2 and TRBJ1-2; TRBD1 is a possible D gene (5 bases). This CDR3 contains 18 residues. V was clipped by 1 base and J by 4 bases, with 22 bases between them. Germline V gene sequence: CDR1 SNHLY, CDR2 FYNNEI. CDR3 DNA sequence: TGTGCCAGCAGTGAAGATATTTATTGGGGGGTCGGTGGCTATGGCTACACCTTC. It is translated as CASSEDIYWGVGGYGYTF.

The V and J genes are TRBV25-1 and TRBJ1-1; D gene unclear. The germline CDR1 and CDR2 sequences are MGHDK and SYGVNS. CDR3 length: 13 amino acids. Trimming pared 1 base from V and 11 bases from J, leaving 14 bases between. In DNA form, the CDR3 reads TGTGCCAGCAGTGAATCAAGGGAGGTGGGGGCTTTCTTT. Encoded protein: CASSESREVGAFF.

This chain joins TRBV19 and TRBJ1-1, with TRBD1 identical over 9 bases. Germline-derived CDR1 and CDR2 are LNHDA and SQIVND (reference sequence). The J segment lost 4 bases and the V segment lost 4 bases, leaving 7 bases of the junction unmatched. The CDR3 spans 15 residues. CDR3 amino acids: CASSRDREVFTEAFF. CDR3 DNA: TGTGCCAGTAGTAGGGACAGGGAGGTATTCACTGAAGCTTTCTTT.

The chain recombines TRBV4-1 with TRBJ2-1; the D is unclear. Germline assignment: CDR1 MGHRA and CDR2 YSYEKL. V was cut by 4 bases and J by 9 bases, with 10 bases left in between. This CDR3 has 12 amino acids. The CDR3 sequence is CASSRPGPEQFF. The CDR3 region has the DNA TGCGCCAGCAGCCGCCCAGGTCCTGAGCAGTTCTTC.